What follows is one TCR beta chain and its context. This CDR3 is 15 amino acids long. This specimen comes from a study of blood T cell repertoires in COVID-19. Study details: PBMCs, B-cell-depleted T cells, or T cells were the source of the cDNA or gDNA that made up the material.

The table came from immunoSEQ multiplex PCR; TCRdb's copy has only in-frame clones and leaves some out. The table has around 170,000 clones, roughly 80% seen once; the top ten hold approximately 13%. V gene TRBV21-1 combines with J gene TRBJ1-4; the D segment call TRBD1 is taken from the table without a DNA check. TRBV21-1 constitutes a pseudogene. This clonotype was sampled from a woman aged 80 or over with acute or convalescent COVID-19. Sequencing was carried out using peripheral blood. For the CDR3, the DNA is TGTGCCAGCAGCCGCCAAACATTTCATAATGAAAAACTGTTTTTT. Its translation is CASSRQTFHNEKLFF.